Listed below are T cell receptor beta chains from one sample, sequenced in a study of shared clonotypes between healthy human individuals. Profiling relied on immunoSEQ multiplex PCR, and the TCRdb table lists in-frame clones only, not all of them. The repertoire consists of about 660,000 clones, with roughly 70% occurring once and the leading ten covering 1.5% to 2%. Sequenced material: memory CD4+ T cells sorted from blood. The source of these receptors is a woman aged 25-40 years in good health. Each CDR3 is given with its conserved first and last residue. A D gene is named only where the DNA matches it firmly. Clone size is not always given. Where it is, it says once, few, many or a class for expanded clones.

CDR3: CASKLFNRGRNTIYF
DNA: TGTGCCAGCAAATTGTTCAACAGGGGTAGAAACACCATATATTTT
size: .
J: TRBJ1-3
V: TRBV28
D: TRBD1
length: 15

CDR3: CASSQRRDRYNEQFF
DNA: TGTGCCAGCAGCCAGAGAAGGGACAGGTACAATGAGCAGTTCTTC
size: .
J: TRBJ2-1
V: TRBV14
D: TRBD1
length: 15

CDR3: CASTLLGEKLFF
DNA: TGTGCCAGCACTCTCCTTGGGGAAAAACTGTTTTTT
size: .
J: TRBJ1-4
V: TRBV6-1
D: .
length: 12

CDR3: CASSRDRGGGYTF
DNA: TGTGCCAGCAGCCGTGACAGGGGGGGAGGCTACACCTTC
size: .
J: TRBJ1-2
V: TRBV11-2
D: TRBD1
length: 13

CDR3: CASSLSRPSGELFF
DNA: TGTGCCAGCAGTTTATCTCGCCCCTCCGGGGAGCTGTTTTTT
size: .
J: TRBJ2-2
V: TRBV27
D: .
length: 14

CDR3: CASTSGQGATGELFF
DNA: TGTGCCAGCACATCTGGACAGGGGGCGACAGGGGAGCTGTTTTTT
size: .
J: TRBJ2-2
V: TRBV28
D: TRBD1
length: 15

CDR3: CASSVGSGKSYNEQFF
DNA: TGTGCCAGCAGCGTGGGGTCTGGTAAGTCCTACAATGAGCAGTTCTTC
size: .
J: TRBJ2-1
V: TRBV9
D: .
length: 16

CDR3: CAIRGGQGRNYEQYF
DNA: TGTGCCATCAGGGGGGGACAGGGAAGGAACTACGAGCAGTACTTC
size: .
J: TRBJ2-7
V: TRBV10-3
D: TRBD1
length: 15

CDR3: CASSDTSGSYEQYF
DNA: TGTGCCAGCAGTGACACTAGCGGGAGCTACGAGCAGTACTTC
size: .
J: TRBJ2-7
V: TRBV2
D: TRBD2
length: 14

CDR3: CASSGTRGDTQYF
DNA: TGTGCCAGCAGCGGGACTAGAGGAGATACGCAGTATTTT
size: many
J: TRBJ2-3
V: TRBV2
D: TRBD2
length: 13

CDR3: CSVEISEGSGELFF
DNA: TGCAGCGTTGAGATATCGGAGGGGTCCGGGGAGCTGTTTTTT
size: .
J: TRBJ2-2
V: TRBV29-1
D: .
length: 14

CDR3: CASSLAVGQSSEAFF
DNA: TGTGCCAGCAGCTTAGCGGTCGGACAGAGTTCTGAAGCTTTCTTT
size: .
J: TRBJ1-1
V: TRBV7-9
D: .
length: 15

CDR3: CASSKLGNNQPQHF
DNA: TGTGCCAGTAGTAAGTTGGGTAACAATCAGCCCCAGCATTTT
size: .
J: TRBJ1-5
V: TRBV19
D: .
length: 14

CDR3: CATRTSGVPTMEQFF
DNA: TGTGCCACGCGGACTAGCGGAGTGCCCACAATGGAGCAGTTCTTC
size: .
J: TRBJ2-1
V: TRBV10-3
D: TRBD2
length: 15

CDR3: CSVRPGFGTDTQYF
DNA: TGCAGCGTCCGGCCCGGCTTTGGAACAGATACGCAGTATTTT
size: few
J: TRBJ2-3
V: TRBV29-1
D: .
length: 14

CDR3: CASRPGLAGTDTQYF
DNA: TGTGCCAGCAGGCCGGGACTAGCGGGGACAGATACGCAGTATTTT
size: .
J: TRBJ2-3
V: TRBV19
D: TRBD2
length: 15

CDR3: CSVGDRVNQPQHF
DNA: TGCAGCGTTGGGGACAGGGTCAATCAGCCCCAGCATTTT
size: .
J: TRBJ1-5
V: TRBV29-1
D: TRBD1
length: 13

CDR3: CASSAGGLNQPQHF
DNA: TGTGCCAGCAGTGCAGGGGGACTCAATCAGCCCCAGCATTTT
size: .
J: TRBJ1-5
V: TRBV6-1
D: TRBD1
length: 14

CDR3: CASRPIDGTSGSFLDEQFF
DNA: TGTGCCAGTAGGCCGATCGATGGGACTAGCGGGAGTTTTTTGGATGAGCAGTTCTTC
size: .
J: TRBJ2-1
V: TRBV19
D: TRBD2
length: 19

CDR3: CASSPTAPNTEAFF
DNA: TGTGCCAGCTCACCGACAGCCCCCAACACTGAAGCTTTCTTT
size: .
J: TRBJ1-1
V: TRBV18
D: .
length: 14

CDR3: CASSYSTGAYEQYF
DNA: TGTGCCAGCAGTTACTCGACAGGGGCCTACGAGCAGTACTTC
size: few
J: TRBJ2-7
V: TRBV6-5
D: TRBD1
length: 14

CDR3: CASRRGGGSGIYSNQPQHF
DNA: TGTGCCAGCAGGCGCGGAGGAGGGAGTGGAATTTATAGCAATCAGCCCCAGCATTTT
size: .
J: TRBJ1-5
V: TRBV5-6
D: .
length: 19

CDR3: CASSGGQGGFQPQHF
DNA: TGTGCCAGCAGTGGGGGACAGGGGGGATTCCAGCCCCAGCATTTT
size: .
J: TRBJ1-5
V: TRBV2
D: TRBD1
length: 15

CDR3: CASSQGPVVQYF
DNA: TGTGCCAGCAGCCAGGGTCCCGTCGTGCAGTACTTC
size: .
J: TRBJ2-7
V: TRBV28
D: .
length: 12

CDR3: CASSERTANTEAFF
DNA: TGCGCCAGCAGCGAACGGACAGCGAACACTGAAGCTTTCTTT
size: .
J: TRBJ1-1
V: TRBV5-1
D: .
length: 14

CDR3: CASRVQETQYF
DNA: TGTGCCAGCAGGGTTCAAGAGACCCAGTACTTC
size: .
J: TRBJ2-5
V: TRBV28
D: .
length: 11

CDR3: CASSLKGALTGTGELFF
DNA: TGTGCCAGCAGCTTGAAGGGGGCACTGACTGGCACCGGGGAGCTGTTTTTT
size: once
J: TRBJ2-2
V: TRBV5-8
D: TRBD1
length: 17

CDR3: CAISDGGNIQYF
DNA: TGTGCCATCAGTGATGGAGGCAACATTCAGTACTTC
size: .
J: TRBJ2-4
V: TRBV10-3
D: .
length: 12

CDR3: CASARTGPLGEQYF
DNA: TGTGCCAGCGCGAGGACAGGGCCTCTGGGGGAGCAGTACTTC
size: few
J: TRBJ2-7
V: TRBV6-5
D: TRBD1
length: 14

CDR3: CASSDQRLDQFF
DNA: TGTGCCAGCAGCGATCAGCGGTTGGATCAGTTCTTC
size: .
J: TRBJ2-1
V: TRBV13
D: .
length: 12

CDR3: CASSLGQADRYEKLFF
DNA: TGCGCCAGCAGCTTGGGTCAGGCGGACCGCTATGAAAAACTGTTTTTT
size: .
J: TRBJ1-4
V: TRBV5-1
D: .
length: 16

CDR3: CASSAGQDTEAFF
DNA: TGTGCCAGCAGCGCCGGTCAGGACACTGAAGCTTTCTTT
size: .
J: TRBJ1-1
V: TRBV7-9
D: .
length: 13

CDR3: CASSSRNRLNEQFF
DNA: TGCGCCAGCAGCTCCCGAAACAGACTAAATGAGCAGTTCTTC
size: .
J: TRBJ2-1
V: TRBV5-1
D: .
length: 14

CDR3: CASSAVPAWASYNEQFF
DNA: TGTGCCAGCAGTGCTGTCCCGGCCTGGGCCTCCTACAATGAGCAGTTCTTC
size: .
J: TRBJ2-1
V: TRBV6-1
D: .
length: 17

CDR3: CASSVVSGEQFF
DNA: TGTGCCAGCAGCGTAGTAAGTGGTGAGCAGTTCTTC
size: .
J: TRBJ2-1
V: TRBV9
D: .
length: 12

CDR3: CASSPDRGRVYGYTF
DNA: TGTGCCAGCAGCCCGGACAGGGGGCGGGTCTATGGCTACACCTTC
size: .
J: TRBJ1-2
V: TRBV5-5
D: TRBD1
length: 15

CDR3: CASSQLIQETQYF
DNA: TGCGCCAGCAGCCAGCTTATCCAAGAGACCCAGTACTTC
size: .
J: TRBJ2-5
V: TRBV4-1
D: .
length: 13

CDR3: CASSQAGTGHGYTF
DNA: TGTGCCAGCAGCCAAGCCGGGACAGGGCATGGCTACACCTTC
size: .
J: TRBJ1-2
V: TRBV14
D: TRBD1
length: 14

CDR3: CASSFYFTSGSGNEQFF
DNA: TGCGCCAGCAGCTTTTACTTTACTAGCGGGAGTGGGAATGAGCAGTTCTTC
size: .
J: TRBJ2-1
V: TRBV5-1
D: TRBD2
length: 17

CDR3: CASKSGNTANTGELFF
DNA: TGCGCCAGCAAATCAGGGAACACCGCGAACACCGGGGAGCTGTTTTTT
size: .
J: TRBJ2-2
V: TRBV5-1
D: .
length: 16

CDR3: CASSEYTGRGNYGYTF
DNA: TGTGCCAGCAGTGAATACACGGGCAGGGGGAACTATGGCTACACCTTC
size: .
J: TRBJ1-2
V: TRBV25-1
D: TRBD1
length: 16

CDR3: CASSSTNPEVGSYEQYF
DNA: TGTGCCAGCAGCTCCACCAACCCGGAGGTAGGATCCTACGAGCAGTACTTC
size: many
J: TRBJ2-7
V: TRBV11-2
D: .
length: 17

CDR3: CASHSTSARTDTQYF
DNA: TGTGCCAGCCATTCGACTAGCGCCCGCACAGATACGCAGTATTTT
size: .
J: TRBJ2-3
V: TRBV14
D: TRBD2
length: 15

CDR3: CASSVGGNSYNEQFF
DNA: TGCGCCAGCAGCGTCGGGGGAAACTCCTACAATGAGCAGTTCTTC
size: many
J: TRBJ2-1
V: TRBV5-1
D: .
length: 15

CDR3: CASSSDRGWTEAFF
DNA: TGTGCCAGCAGCTCCGACAGGGGGTGGACTGAAGCTTTCTTT
size: .
J: TRBJ1-1
V: TRBV7-9
D: TRBD1
length: 14

CDR3: CASSDARGKNTEAFF
DNA: TGTGCCAGCAGTGACGCCAGGGGTAAAAACACTGAAGCTTTCTTT
size: .
J: TRBJ1-1
V: TRBV25-1
D: .
length: 15

CDR3: CASSFSTGSYNEQFF
DNA: TGCGCCAGCAGCTTTAGTACGGGCTCCTACAATGAGCAGTTCTTC
size: many
J: TRBJ2-1
V: TRBV5-1
D: .
length: 15

CDR3: CASSLGGPQGQYF
DNA: TGTGCCAGCAGCTTGGGAGGTCCGCAGGGACAGTACTTC
size: .
J: TRBJ2-7
V: TRBV5-5
D: .
length: 13

CDR3: CASREQGKRANEKLFF
DNA: TGTGCCAGCAGAGAACAGGGCAAGCGGGCTAATGAAAAACTGTTTTTT
size: .
J: TRBJ1-4
V: TRBV2
D: .
length: 16

CDR3: CASSVRQDSTDTQYF
DNA: TGTGCCAGCAGTGTAAGACAGGATAGCACAGATACGCAGTATTTT
size: many
J: TRBJ2-3
V: TRBV2
D: .
length: 15

CDR3: CASSPWGVAGGLGEQYF
DNA: TGTGCCAGCAGCCCCTGGGGGGTAGCGGGAGGGCTGGGCGAGCAGTACTTC
size: .
J: TRBJ2-7
V: TRBV2
D: TRBD2
length: 17

CDR3: CASSPGREKLFF
DNA: TGTGCCAGCAGCCCCGGGAGGGAAAAACTGTTTTTT
size: .
J: TRBJ1-4
V: TRBV7-2
D: .
length: 12

CDR3: CASKSGGTEAFF
DNA: TGTGCCAGCAAATCAGGGGGAACTGAAGCTTTCTTT
size: .
J: TRBJ1-1
V: TRBV6-6
D: TRBD1
length: 12

CDR3: CASSSPRQGSANQPQHF
DNA: TGTGCCAGTAGTTCACCCCGACAGGGGAGCGCCAATCAGCCCCAGCATTTT
size: .
J: TRBJ1-5
V: TRBV19
D: TRBD1
length: 17

CDR3: CASSTPGTSGSNEQFF
DNA: TGTGCCAGTAGTACGCCCGGGACTAGCGGGAGCAATGAGCAGTTCTTC
size: .
J: TRBJ2-1
V: TRBV19
D: TRBD2
length: 16